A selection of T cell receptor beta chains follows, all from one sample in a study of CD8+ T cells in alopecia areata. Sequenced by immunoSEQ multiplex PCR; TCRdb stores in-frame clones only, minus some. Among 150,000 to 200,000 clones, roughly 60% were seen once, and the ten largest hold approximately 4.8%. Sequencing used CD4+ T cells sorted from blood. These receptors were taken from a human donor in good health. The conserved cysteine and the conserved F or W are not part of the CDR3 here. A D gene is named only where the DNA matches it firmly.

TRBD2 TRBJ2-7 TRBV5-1 ASSLGLAGAGEQY
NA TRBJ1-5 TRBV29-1 SVRGPEPNQPQH
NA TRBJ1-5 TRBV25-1 ASSAREGNQPQH
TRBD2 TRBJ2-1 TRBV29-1 SVLRTSGSPYNEQF
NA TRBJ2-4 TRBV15 ATSRAKAGVAKNIQY
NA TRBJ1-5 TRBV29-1 SGQENSNQPQH
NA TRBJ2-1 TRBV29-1 SARVPSDNEQF
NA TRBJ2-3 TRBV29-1 SVDHTDTQY
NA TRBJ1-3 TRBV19 ASSASASGNTIY
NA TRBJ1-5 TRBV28 ASSFPGWGQPQH
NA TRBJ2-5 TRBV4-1 ASSPNELETQY
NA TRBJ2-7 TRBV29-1 SVEVKGGYEQY
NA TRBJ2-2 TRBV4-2 ASSQDKGSGELF
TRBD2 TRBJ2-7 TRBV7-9 ASSSGLAVHEQY
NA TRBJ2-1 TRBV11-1 ASSLSHNEQF
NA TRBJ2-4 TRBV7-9 ASSFGGGNIQY
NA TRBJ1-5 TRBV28 ASSYGYQPQH
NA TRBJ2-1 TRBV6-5 ASRVLGSKEQF
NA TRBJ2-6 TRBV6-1 ASSVEPSGANVLT
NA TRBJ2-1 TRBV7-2 ASSLGRVENEQF
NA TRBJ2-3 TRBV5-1 ASSRSVTDTQY
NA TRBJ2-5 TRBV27 ASKGSLGGQETQY
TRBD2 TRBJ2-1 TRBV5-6 ASSHRTSGIRNEQF
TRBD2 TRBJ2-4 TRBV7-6 ASSPGLARGLAKNIQY
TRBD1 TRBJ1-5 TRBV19 ASSITGGNQPQH
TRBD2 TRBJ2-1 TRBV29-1 SVDLAGGRYNEQF
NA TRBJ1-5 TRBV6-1 ASSEKGQPQH
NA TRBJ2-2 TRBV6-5 ASSLHTGELF
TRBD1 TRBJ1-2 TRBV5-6 ASSRGQGIGYT
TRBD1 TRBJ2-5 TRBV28 ASSRDRGLWETQY
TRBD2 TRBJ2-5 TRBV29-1 SARLATKETQY
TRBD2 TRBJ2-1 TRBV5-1 ASSPGLAGYNEQF
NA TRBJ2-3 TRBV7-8 ASSLVARTDTQY
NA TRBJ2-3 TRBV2 ASSEVAYTDTQY
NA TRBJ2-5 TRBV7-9 ASSSGETQY
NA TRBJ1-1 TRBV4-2 ASSQGTVNTEAF
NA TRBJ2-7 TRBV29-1 SVSRTTSNYEQY
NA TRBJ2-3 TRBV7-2 ASSSAVWGGTDTQY
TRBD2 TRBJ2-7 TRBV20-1 SAASGSEQY
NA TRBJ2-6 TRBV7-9 ASSLVGGGLSGANVLT
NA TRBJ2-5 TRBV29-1 SVVRGVETQY
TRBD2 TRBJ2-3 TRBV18 ASSPTLLAESTDTQY
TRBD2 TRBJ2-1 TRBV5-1 ASMRTGGNEQF
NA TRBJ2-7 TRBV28 ASSRFGGRIGEQY
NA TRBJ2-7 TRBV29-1 SVDGTTSEQY
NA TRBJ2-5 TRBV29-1 SVEHKGSVDQETQY
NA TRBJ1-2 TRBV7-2 ASSFTGQYGYT
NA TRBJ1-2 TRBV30 AYVLGGGNYGYT
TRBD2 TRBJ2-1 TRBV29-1 SVEAGRSGGEQF
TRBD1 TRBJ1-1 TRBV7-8 ASSVDRGAEAF